This TCR beta chain was profiled in a study of T cells in Graves' hyperthyroidism and ophthalmopathy (dated by TCRdb to about 2019). Notes on the research overall: TCR V-J signatures able to tell the groups apart were searched for in a discovery cohort of 100 patients, of whom roughly 42 had Graves' ophthalmopathy and under 65 had stable Graves' hyperthyroidism. Prospective prediction of ophthalmopathy was tested in an independent validation cohort consisting of some 18 hyperthyroidism patients and approximately 16 patients who later progressed to ophthalmopathy. For training and testing, the 100 or so patients in the discovery cohort were randomly divided in a 7:3 ratio. In addition, the study compared T-cell repertoires in thyroid tissue and in blood from five or six Graves' hyperthyroidism patients. After blood sampling, hyperthyroidism patients were treated with methimazole at a starting dose of 30 mg daily, and ophthalmopathy patients were treated with high-dose intravenous methylprednisolone. TCR Vbeta CDR3 sequencing of roughly 140 peripheral blood samples (over 40 ophthalmopathy, approximately 80 hyperthyroidism and 17 progressor patients) is reported in the paper.

CDR1 and CDR2 are drawn from the germline V gene (reference sequence): LNHDA, SQIVND. From the cysteine through the phenylalanine, the CDR3 covers 14 amino acids. CDR3 DNA is the only sequence kept; it has 42 bases, read in frame from the first base. V and J lose 3 bases and 6 bases, and a span of 14 bases separates them. The research as a whole found: During validation, the model predicted progression to ophthalmopathy a median of about 6.5 months ahead of onset, with approximately 71% sensitivity and around 72% specificity. Most expanded thyroid clonotypes (frequency above 0.001) were also found in blood, which suggests that blood repertoires may mirror thyroid immune responses. Ophthalmopathy was separated from stable hyperthyroidism by a 13 V-J signature model, with just over 85% sensitivity and 81% to 82% specificity obtained in cross-validation and 80%/75% obtained in testing. Sample size was not statistically predetermined, and investigators were not blinded to group allocation.

This clonotype was detected only a few times. The target of this receptor is not known. Base qualities are not at hand, and no much larger clone is one base apart. A patient counted as having stable Graves' hyperthyroidism if no progression to ophthalmopathy occurred over 18 months of follow-up. Hyperthyroidism patients were newly diagnosed, had a disease duration of under 2 months, and were aged 18 to 65 years. Exclusion was applied to patients with uncontrolled infections, other autoimmune diseases, pregnancy or lactation. Diagnoses relied on clinical symptoms, serum thyroxine and TRAb, thyroid ultrasound and orbital computed tomography. Total RNA was extracted using Trizol reagent, and RNA quality was assessed on an Agilent 2100 Bioanalyzer. The TCR beta CDR3 regions were amplified from the RNA transcripts. A first-round RT-PCR of the TCR CDR3 used the HTBI primer set with the Qiagen OneStep RT-PCR kit. Libraries were constructed in a second round of multiplex PCR, after which size selection and purification were carried out. The libraries were sequenced on an Illumina HiSeq2000 using paired-end 100 bp reads. The authors' pipeline ran thus. SOAPnuke was used to process the raw data, with reads discarded if the reads contained adapters or uncalled bases, had a mean Phred below 15, or lacked an exact constant-primer or identifier match. High-quality paired reads were merged using COPE v1.2.5, and each unique nucleotide sequence was defined as a clonotype. MiTCR v1.1 was used to align clonotypes to the IMGT TRBV, TRBD and TRBJ reference segments. Analysis was restricted to V-J combinations with a frequency above 0.0001, which covered roughly 99% of repertoires. A TCS score was defined as the ratio of F50 (clonal expansion) to E x V (chaos), with BLOSUM62-based TCRdist applied between CDR3 peptides within each V-J. Welch's t-statistics and random forest reduced fewer than 600 V-J features to roughly 13, which were used in a naive Bayes classifier (R e1071). TCRdb ran its own pipeline on the public reads, namely fastp trimming at Q25 and MiXCR clone calling, and kept in-frame beta chains. Rows are combined by CDR3 protein, so each entry shows the most common genes and DNA. Clone size and V and J calls follow TCRdb, not the original study. Recorded for this sample are roughly 580,000 distinct CDR3 sequences; 35% to 55% of them occurred a single time. In total, the top ten clones hold 8.2% of the sample.

The TCR originated in a woman under 30 with Graves' hyperthyroidism. Donor details come from another sample of the same person, matched by shared clones. Sequences were obtained from peripheral blood or thyroid tissue (not recorded which). The rearrangement combines TRBV19 with TRBJ1-1; a weak D assignment points to TRBD1 (5 bases agree). At the DNA level, the sequence is TGTGCCAGTAGTATGGGCAGGGAAGAATCTGAAGCTTTCTTT. Its protein reads: CASSMGREESEAFF.